Sequencing of this T cell receptor (beta chain) was carried out in a study of shared clonotypes between healthy human individuals. As originally analysed: In the immunoSEQ data, sequences were junction-only and lacked quality scores, so filtering differed. The assay was immunoSEQ multiplex PCR, and TCRdb's table has in-frame clones only and misses some. V and J calls and clone size follow that table, whereas D and trimming were derived from the DNA. The table includes about 2 million clones, approximately 94% detected once. Terminally differentiated effector memory CD45RA+ cells were excluded by CCR7 positive selection of CD45RO-negative cells. Comments on this clone: Its antigen is still unknown.

The CDR3 runs 15 residues. Germline V gene sequence: CDR1 MGHRA, CDR2 YSYEKL. V was pared by 5 bases and J by 1 base, with 15 bases between. Study-level findings and limits: Naive subsets typically showed greater estimated richness than memory subsets. Against clonotypes common to all four donors, non-shared ones had lower generation probabilities.

This chain connects TRBV4-1 to TRBJ2-7; D unclear. The source is a man younger than 35 in good health. Sequenced input: naive CD8+ T cells sorted from blood. The CDR3 sequence is CASSIRDSRSYEQYF. The CDR3, as DNA: TGCGCCAGCAGCATACGTGACTCACGTTCCTACGAGCAGTACTTC.